This T cell receptor beta chain derives from a study of control samples from healthy donors and cancer patients. CDR1 SGDLS and CDR2 YYNGEE come from the germline V gene. The CDR3 has 17 amino acids. V lost 0 bases and J lost 2; bases outside the gene matches: 7. Using immunoSEQ multiplex PCR, the repertoire was profiled, and TCRdb retains in-frame clones only, with some absent. The sample has about 140,000 clones, about 90% seen once. This receptor was obtained from a man younger than 30 in good health. Sequencing was performed on blood. The gene calls are TRBV9 and TRBJ2-5, with 10 bases that match TRBD2. The CDR3 nucleotides read TGTGCCAGCAGCGTAGGGGGTAGCGGGGGGCCGCAAGAGACCCAGTACTTC. This codes for CASSVGGSGGPQETQYF. Using reference TRBV9 and TRBJ2-5 for the parts outside the CDR3, the full variable domain is DSGVTQTPKHLITATGQRVTLRCSPRSGDLSVYWYQQSLDQGLQFLIQYYNGEERAKGNILERFSAQQFPDLHSELNLSSLELGDSALYFCASSVGGSGGPQETQYFGPGTRLLVL.